A selection of T cell receptor beta chains follows, all from one sample in a study of blood T cell repertoires in COVID-19. TCRdb's copy holds only in-frame clones and misses some; the assay was immunoSEQ multiplex PCR. This table has roughly 100,000 clones, approximately 90% appearing once. The specimen sequenced was peripheral blood. Every receptor here comes from a woman older than 75 in a cohort sampled during active COVID-19. Each CDR3 is given with its conserved first and last residue. D genes are given only for firm matches. The size of a clone is reported for some rows only, either as once, few or many, or as a class for expanded clones.

size	J	V	length	D	DNA	CDR3
-	TRBJ1-1	TRBV6-1	15	TRBD1	TGTGCCAGCAGTGAAGAGGGGGCTTTGAACACTGAAGCTTTCTTT	CASSEEGALNTEAFF
few	TRBJ2-2	TRBV29-1	11	-	TGCAGCGTTGTGGGGCCCGGGGAGCTGTTTTTT	CSVVGPGELFF
-	TRBJ2-5	TRBV3-1/TRBV3-2	16	-	TGTGCCAGCAGCGGCCTCGGAGGGGCGAATCAAGAGACCCAGTACTTC	CASSGLGGANQETQYF
-	TRBJ2-2	TRBV2	14	TRBD2	TGTGCCAGCAGTCTAGCGGTGAACACCGGGGAGCTGTTTTTT	CASSLAVNTGELFF
-	TRBJ1-1	TRBV10-3	14	TRBD1	TGTGCCATCAGTAGACAGGGGGCAAACACTGAAGCTTTCTTT	CAISRQGANTEAFF
-	TRBJ2-5	TRBV2	14	-	TGTGCCAGCAGTGTCGACAGGTACCAAGAGACCCAGTACTTC	CASSVDRYQETQYF
-	TRBJ1-1	TRBV10-1	13	TRBD1	TGCGCCAGCAGCGAGACAGGGTTCACTGAAGCTTTCTTT	CASSETGFTEAFF
-	TRBJ2-2	TRBV5-6	18	TRBD2	TGTGCCAGCAGTATCTTGGTTAGCGGGGGGGCCCGTACCGGGGAGCTGTTTTTT	CASSILVSGGARTGELFF
once	TRBJ2-1	TRBV30	13	TRBD1	TGTGCCTGGAGGGGACAGGGGTACAATGAGCAGTTCTTC	CAWRGQGYNEQFF
-	TRBJ1-2	TRBV2	15	-	TGTGCCAGCAGCCTGCAGGGTGCTTCTAACTATGGCTACACCTTC	CASSLQGASNYGYTF
-	TRBJ1-1	TRBV18	14	TRBD1	TGTGCCAGCTCACCACGGGACAGTGAATCTGAAGCTTTCTTT	CASSPRDSESEAFF
-	TRBJ2-2	TRBV24-1	16	TRBD2	TGTGCCACCAGTGATGCTAGCGGGTTCACCACCGGGGAGCTGTTTTTT	CATSDASGFTTGELFF
-	TRBJ2-1	TRBV9	14	-	TGTGCCAGTCAGACGGGAGACCAACTCAATGAGCAGTTCTTC	CASQTGDQLNEQFF
-	TRBJ1-5	TRBV4-1	17	TRBD1	TGCGCCAGCAGCCAAGGAGCGGCCAGGGGGCAAGGTCAGCCCCAGCATTTT	CASSQGAARGQGQPQHF
-	TRBJ2-5	TRBV30	13	TRBD1	TGTGCCAGCACCACAGACAGGGGTGAGACCCAGTACTTC	CASTTDRGETQYF
-	TRBJ2-3	TRBV6-1	16	TRBD1	TGTGCCAGCAGTGAGGGTCCAGGGGGCCGGGCAGATACGCAGTATTTT	CASSEGPGGRADTQYF
-	TRBJ2-3	TRBV11-3	18	TRBD2	TGTGCCAGCAGCTTAGATGGGCGAGCGGGAGTGGGCACAGATACGCAGTATTTT	CASSLDGRAGVGTDTQYF
-	TRBJ2-1	TRBV2	17	-	TGTGCCAGCAACGCCAGGGGCCTCTCTAGCTCCTACAATGAGCAGTTCTTC	CASNARGLSSSYNEQFF
once	TRBJ1-4	TRBV5-1	16	-	TGCGCCAGCAGCTTCGCAGCGGGGGGTCCGAATGAAAAACTGTTTTTT	CASSFAAGGPNEKLFF
-	TRBJ1-6	TRBV7-8	15	-	TGTGCCAGCACCCTGGACGGGAGGGGGGGATCACCCCTCCACTTT	CASTLDGRGGSPLHF
-	TRBJ2-1	TRBV13	13	TRBD1	TGTGCCAGCAGCTTAGGAACAGGGGTCGAGCAGTTCTTC	CASSLGTGVEQFF
many	TRBJ1-6	TRBV20-1	13	-	TGCAGTGCTAGTGAGGACTTAAATTCACCCCTCCACTTT	CSASEDLNSPLHF
-	TRBJ1-1	TRBV14	12	-	TGTGCCAGCAGCCAAGGCCCGGGAGAAGCTTTCTTT	CASSQGPGEAFF
-	TRBJ1-5	TRBV9	15	-	TGTGCCAGCAGTGCCGGCGGAGATAGCAATCAGCCCCAGCATTTT	CASSAGGDSNQPQHF
-	TRBJ2-1	TRBV6-2/TRBV6-3	13	-	TGTGCCAGCAGTTACTCGACTCCTCCTAGGCAGTTCTTC	CASSYSTPPRQFF
once	TRBJ2-5	TRBV18	13	-	TGTGCCAGCTCACCCACTCTTTCAGGGACCCAGTACTTC	CASSPTLSGTQYF
-	TRBJ1-2	TRBV10-3	13	-	TGTGCCATCAGTGGGGGGCACGACTATGGCTACACCTTC	CAISGGHDYGYTF
-	TRBJ2-1	TRBV5-1	15	TRBD2	TGCGCCAGCTCGGAACTAGCGGGGTCCCTTGGGGAGCAGTTCTTC	CASSELAGSLGEQFF
-	TRBJ2-7	TRBV2	16	-	TGTGCCAGCAGTGTCGGTGCTAGCGCTAGCTCCTACGAGCAGTACTTC	CASSVGASASSYEQYF